Listed below are T cell receptor beta chains from one sample, sequenced in a study of T cell repertoires in cytomegalovirus infection. A single record per CDR3 protein comes from TCRdb applying MiXCR to the reads. Of around 740,000 distinct CDR3 sequences in the sample, about a third were seen once. The sequencing sample was made of PBMCs. The origin of the receptors is a human donor in good health (CMV status not recorded). Some clones in this sample may be carry-over from other donors' samples. CDR3s include the opening cysteine and the closing phenylalanine or tryptophan. A D gene is named only where the DNA matches it firmly. Size tells how often a clone was seen (once, few, many) or the class of an expanded clone, and some rows leave it out.

J: TRBJ1-2; length: 14; D: NA; size: many; V: TRBV28; CDR3: CASSLGGQTYGYTF; DNA: TGTGCCAGCAGTTTAGGAGGCCAAACCTATGGCTACACCTTC
J: TRBJ1-1; length: 17; D: NA; size: NA; V: TRBV19; CDR3: CASSIPSRGLINTEAFF; DNA: TGTGCCAGTAGTATCCCGAGCAGGGGCCTTATTAACACTGAAGCTTTCTTT
J: TRBJ1-2; length: 12; D: NA; size: few; V: TRBV15; CDR3: CATSRDRGSYTF; DNA: TGTGCCACCAGCAGAGATAGGGGTTCTTACACCTTC
J: TRBJ1-5; length: 17; D: NA; size: few; V: TRBV2; CDR3: CASSRRNRVYSNQPQHF; DNA: TGTGCCAGCAGTCGACGCAACAGGGTCTATAGCAATCAGCCCCAGCATTTT
J: TRBJ1-1; length: 15; D: NA; size: many; V: TRBV6-1; CDR3: CASSERRGFGTEAFF; DNA: TGTGCCAGCAGTGAAAGGCGTGGTTTCGGCACTGAAGCTTTCTTT
J: TRBJ2-7; length: 15; D: NA; size: NA; V: TRBV2; CDR3: CASAGTKAGRGEQYF; DNA: TGTGCCAGCGCAGGGACAAAAGCGGGGAGGGGCGAGCAGTACTTC
J: TRBJ1-1; length: 15; D: NA; size: NA; V: TRBV19; CDR3: CASSKGDTSNTEAFF; DNA: TGTGCCAGTAGTAAGGGAGACACATCGAACACTGAAGCTTTCTTT
J: TRBJ1-5; length: 17; D: TRBD1; size: NA; V: TRBV15; CDR3: CATSRYLWTGGNQPQHF; DNA: TGTGCCACCAGCAGATACTTATGGACAGGGGGCAATCAGCCCCAGCATTTT
J: TRBJ2-5; length: 15; D: TRBD2; size: few; V: TRBV12-3/TRBV12-4; CDR3: CASSFGRGGVETQYF; DNA: TGTGCCAGCAGTTTTGGGCGGGGGGGTGTGGAGACCCAGTACTTC
J: TRBJ2-5; length: 15; D: NA; size: NA; V: TRBV27; CDR3: CASSLRGLKGETQYF; DNA: TGTGCCAGCAGTTTAAGAGGACTTAAAGGGGAGACCCAGTACTTC
J: TRBJ1-3; length: 16; D: NA; size: few; V: TRBV7-8; CDR3: CASSLVQGWSGNTIYF; DNA: TGTGCCAGCAGCTTAGTCCAGGGCTGGTCTGGAAACACCATATATTTT
J: TRBJ1-5; length: 14; D: NA; size: few; V: TRBV2; CDR3: CASTQQGLDQPQHF; DNA: TGTGCCAGCACCCAACAGGGTTTGGATCAGCCCCAGCATTTT
J: TRBJ1-1; length: 16; D: TRBD1; size: few; V: TRBV20-1; CDR3: CSARPPKGAGNTEAFF; DNA: TGCAGTGCTAGACCCCCCAAGGGGGCAGGGAACACTGAAGCTTTCTTT
J: TRBJ2-7; length: 12; D: NA; size: NA; V: TRBV10-3; CDR3: CAISESQGEQYF; DNA: TGTGCCATCAGTGAGTCGCAGGGGGAGCAGTACTTC
J: TRBJ2-1; length: 18; D: TRBD2; size: NA; V: TRBV4-2; CDR3: CASSQVSSGGRLAFEQFF; DNA: TGTGCCAGCAGCCAAGTCTCTAGCGGGGGCCGCCTTGCGTTCGAGCAGTTCTTC
J: TRBJ2-3; length: 13; D: NA; size: NA; V: TRBV19; CDR3: CASRRSPGDTQYF; DNA: TGTGCCAGTAGACGGTCCCCAGGAGATACGCAGTATTTT
J: TRBJ2-2; length: 13; D: TRBD1; size: NA; V: TRBV7-2; CDR3: CASFPGGTGELFF; DNA: TGTGCCAGCTTTCCAGGGGGCACCGGGGAGCTGTTTTTT
J: TRBJ2-2; length: 16; D: NA; size: NA; V: TRBV7-9; CDR3: CASSAVALTNTGELFF; DNA: TGTGCCAGCAGCGCGGTCGCCCTAACGAACACCGGGGAGCTGTTTTTT
J: TRBJ1-1; length: 13; D: NA; size: NA; V: TRBV6-5; CDR3: CASSSLKNTEAFF; DNA: TGTGCCAGCAGTTCCTTGAAAAACACTGAAGCTTTCTTT
J: TRBJ1-2; length: 17; D: NA; size: few; V: TRBV28; CDR3: CASSPAGGLGATYGYTF; DNA: TGTGCCAGCAGTCCGGCGGGGGGTTTAGGAGCAACGTATGGCTACACCTTC
J: TRBJ1-3; length: 16; D: TRBD1; size: few; V: TRBV28; CDR3: CASSSFRQGAGNTIYF; DNA: TGTGCCAGCAGTTCCTTCCGACAGGGGGCTGGAAACACCATATATTTT
J: TRBJ1-2; length: 11; D: NA; size: NA; V: TRBV20-1; CDR3: CSATRLEGYTF; DNA: TGCAGTGCTACGAGATTGGAAGGCTACACCTTC
J: TRBJ1-1; length: 16; D: NA; size: few; V: TRBV7-3; CDR3: CASSLRPGGKDTEAFF; DNA: TGTGCCAGCAGCTTAAGGCCGGGGGGCAAGGACACTGAAGCTTTCTTT
J: TRBJ2-7; length: 15; D: TRBD2; size: NA; V: TRBV12-3/TRBV12-4; CDR3: CASTTGGNTPYEQYF; DNA: TGTGCCAGCACGACGGGGGGAAACACACCCTACGAGCAGTACTTC
J: TRBJ1-6; length: 13; D: NA; size: NA; V: TRBV2; CDR3: CASSLPGDSPLHF; DNA: TGTGCCAGCAGCCTTCCGGGGGATTCACCCCTCCACTTT
J: TRBJ2-3; length: 14; D: NA; size: NA; V: TRBV28; CDR3: CASSPGDTTDTQYF; DNA: TGTGCCAGCAGTCCGGGGGACACCACAGATACGCAGTATTTT
J: TRBJ1-1; length: 13; D: NA; size: NA; V: TRBV27; CDR3: CTSSLTGRTEAFF; DNA: TGTACCAGCAGTTTAACGGGTCGGACTGAAGCTTTCTTT
J: TRBJ1-2; length: 15; D: NA; size: NA; V: TRBV28; CDR3: CASSLWSQDSRGYTF; DNA: TGTGCCAGCAGTTTATGGAGTCAGGACTCGAGAGGCTACACCTTC
J: TRBJ2-2; length: 16; D: NA; size: many; V: TRBV7-6; CDR3: CASSPTTQATFGELFF; DNA: TGTGCCAGCAGCCCGACCACGCAGGCTACCTTCGGGGAGCTGTTTTTT
J: TRBJ2-1; length: 14; D: TRBD2; size: NA; V: TRBV27; CDR3: CASRTSGEYNEQFF; DNA: TGTGCCAGCAGGACTAGCGGGGAGTACAATGAGCAGTTCTTC
J: TRBJ1-1; length: 13; D: NA; size: NA; V: TRBV7-6; CDR3: CASRANPGTEAFF; DNA: TGTGCCAGCAGGGCTAACCCGGGAACTGAAGCTTTCTTT
J: TRBJ2-7; length: 15; D: NA; size: NA; V: TRBV7-6; CDR3: CDSSLSSRRWAEQYF; DNA: TGTGACAGCAGCTTAAGTAGTCGGCGGTGGGCCGAGCAGTACTTC
J: TRBJ2-3; length: 16; D: TRBD2; size: many; V: TRBV7-8; CDR3: CASSLQGLAPTDTQYF; DNA: TGTGCCAGCAGCTTGCAGGGACTAGCGCCCACAGATACGCAGTATTTT
J: TRBJ2-2; length: 16; D: TRBD1; size: NA; V: TRBV5-1; CDR3: CASSSRQGRNTGELFF; DNA: TGCGCCAGCAGCTCCCGACAGGGGAGGAACACCGGGGAGCTGTTTTTT
J: TRBJ2-7; length: 14; D: TRBD1; size: NA; V: TRBV12-3/TRBV12-4; CDR3: CASSPDRASYEQYF; DNA: TGTGCCAGCAGTCCCGACAGGGCAAGTTACGAGCAGTACTTC
J: TRBJ1-1; length: 13; D: NA; size: few; V: TRBV28; CDR3: CASLRGMNTEAFF; DNA: TGTGCCAGCCTAAGGGGGATGAACACTGAAGCTTTCTTT